The clone carrying this TCR beta chain appeared a single time. No antigen is known for it. CD4+CD8-CD45RO-CD45RA+ cells were naive CD4+; CD8+CD4-CD45RA+CD27bright cells were naive CD8+. Each TCR library used around 540 ng of total RNA and a linear amplification protocol. TCRdb redid the calling of the reads with MiXCR, one entry per CDR3 protein. The data hold around 180,000 distinct CDR3 sequences, with about 70% observed a single time. The data were obtained in a study of healthy donors' naive CD4 and CD8 T cells. Regarding the study as a whole: Bias from naive T cell homeostatic proliferation was not addressed. A reported CD4+/CD8+ bias affected most V and J genes in naive cells.

This CDR3 spans 16 amino acids. Trimming took 2 bases from V and 4 from J, leaving 15 bases between them. CDR1 is WSHSY, CDR2 SAAADI, per germline. This clonotype was obtained from a pool of human donors in good health; the sample pools cells from several healthy donors. V is TRBV10-2 and J is TRBJ2-1; perhaps D is TRBD1 or TRBD2 (5 bases each). Material for sequencing was naive CD4+ and CD8+ T cells sorted from blood, pooled from several donors. The DNA for the CDR3 is TGCGCCAGCAGTGAGGGGGGAGACGCCTTGTACAATGAGCAGTTCTTC. As protein: CASSEGGDALYNEQFF.